One sample yielded the 7 T cell receptor beta chains listed below, sequenced in a study of blood T cell repertoires in COVID-19. Measured with immunoSEQ multiplex PCR; TCRdb has only the in-frame clones, and not every one. The table has about 120,000 clones, approximately 81% seen once; the top ten hold around 4.1%. The sequenced material came from peripheral blood. These receptor sequences come from a woman in her fifties or sixties with acute or convalescent COVID-19.

This clone was counted a few times. An end of the junction differs from the germline gene, which may be a read error. The V gene is TRBV2, the J gene TRBJ1-6, with TRBD1 matching 10 bases. The CDR3 extends over 14 amino acids. Germline CDR1 and CDR2: SNHLY and FYNNEI. CDR3 DNA: TGTGCCAGCAGCGAAGGACAGGGGGAATCACCCCTCCACTTT. This translates into CASSEGQGESPLHF.

In its sample, this clone was seen a few times. This chain uses TRBV11-2 with TRBJ1-1; 9 bases fit TRBD1. The junction had 5 bases not matched to a gene; V was cut back by 3 bases and J by 3 bases. Looked up from germline, CDR1 is SGHAT and CDR2 is FQNNGV. The CDR3 has 15 residues. The CDR3 loop is CASSFSRDRDTEAFF. The CDR3 DNA is TGTGCCAGCAGCTTCAGCCGGGACAGGGACACTGAAGCTTTCTTT.

This rearrangement joins TRBV24-1 to TRBJ1-1; D is perhaps TRBD1 (5 bases). Germline values: CDR1 KGHDR, CDR2 SFDVKD. The CDR3 runs 16 residues. Trimming pared 0 bases from V and 4 bases from J, leaving 14 bases between. The CDR3 DNA reads as TGTGCCACCAGTGATTTGGCCCACCGGGGGGGCACTGAAGCTTTCTTT. It codes for CATSDLAHRGGTEAFF.

The V gene is TRBV28, the J gene TRBJ1-4; unclear D gene. This CDR3 comprises 14 residues. V lost 6 bases to trimming and J lost 4 bases, with 12 bases between them. The germline V gene has CDR1 MDHEN and CDR2 SYDVKM. CDR3 coding DNA: TGTGCCAGCAGGACGGGAGGATTTAATGAAAAACTGTTTTTT. This sequence encodes CASRTGGFNEKLFF.

V and J are TRBV5-4 and TRBJ1-5; perhaps TRBD1 as D (6 bases). Trimming took off 0 bases at V and 4 bases at J, with 11 bases between the two ends. Looked up from germline, CDR1 is SGHNT and CDR2 is YYREEE (reference sequence). The CDR3 covers 15 residues. In DNA, the CDR3 is TGTGCCAGCAGCTTGGGAGGACAGCCAAATCAGCCCCAGCATTTT. The encoded protein is CASSLGGQPNQPQHF.

V gene TRBV7-9 combines with J gene TRBJ2-1; possible D gene TRBD2, 6 bases. Germline CDR1 is SEHNR and CDR2 is FQNEAQ (reference sequence). This CDR3 has 17 residues. Deletions cut 4 bases from V and 3 bases from J, with 19 bases between. The CDR3 loop reads CASSSSGTSTLYNEQFF. CDR3 bases: TGTGCCAGCAGCTCGTCCGGGACTTCTACTCTCTACAATGAGCAGTTCTTC. The whole variable domain, remainder taken from reference TRBV7-9 and TRBJ2-1, is DTGVSQNPRHKITKRGQNVTFRCDPISEHNRLYWYRQTLGQGPEFLTYFQNEAQLEKSRLLSDRFSAERPKGSFSTLEIQRTEQGDSAMYLCASSSSGTSTLYNEQFFGPGTRLTVL.

The chain employs TRBV5-1 and TRBJ1-2, with TRBD1 identical over 8 bases. The length of the CDR3 is 15 residues. The ends lost 1 base at V and 4 bases at J; junction bases unmatched: 6. The germline V gene encodes CDR1 SGHRS and CDR2 YFSETQ. The CDR3 here is CASSLTGQGGYGYTF. The DNA for the CDR3 is TGCGCCAGCAGCTTGACCGGACAGGGCGGCTATGGCTACACCTTC. Using reference TRBV5-1 and TRBJ1-2 for the parts outside the CDR3, the full variable domain is KAGVTQTPRYLIKTRGQQVTLSCSPISGHRSVSWYQQTPGQGLQFLFEYFSETQRNKGNFPGRFSGRQFSNSRSEMNVSTLELGDSALYLCASSLTGQGGYGYTFGSGTRLTVV.